The sequence of this TCR beta chain was determined in a study of CD8 T cells in ankylosing spondylitis. General study findings and limits: The authors found the disease-linked clones to be CD8+ and relatively rare in peripheral blood.

Each CDR3 protein is one row after TCRdb ran MiXCR on the 5' RACE reads. Of nearly 350,000 distinct CDR3 sequences in the sample, roughly 14% are singletons; the top ten hold around 0.99%. V gave up 6 bases and J gave up 2 bases, with 14 bases separating them. The CDR3 has 15 amino acids. Germline V gene data show CDR1 as KGHSH and CDR2 as LQKENI. This clonotype has more than one count but fewer than ten. The antigen remains unidentified. The sample consisted of blood, either unsorted or a sorted T cell fraction (not recorded which). This receptor was identified in a male donor with ankylosing spondylitis or in good health (not recorded which). V usage is TRBV18 and J usage is TRBJ2-1; TRBD2 is a possible D gene (6 bases). Written as DNA, the CDR3 is TGTGCCAGCTCCCCGGAGGGTGGGGCCTACAATGAGCAGTTCTTC. As protein: CASSPEGGAYNEQFF. Drawing the rest from reference TRBV18 and TRBJ2-1, the complete variable domain is NAGVMQNPRHLVRRRGQEARLRCSPMKGHSHVYWYRQLPEEGLKFMVYLQKENIIDESGMPKERFSAEFPKEGPSILRIQQVVRGDSAAYFCASSPEGGAYNEQFFGPGTRLTVL.